These 23 T cell receptor beta chains originate from one sample sequenced in a study of blood T cell repertoires in COVID-19. Profiled with immunoSEQ multiplex PCR; TCRdb holds only in-frame clones, not every one. The sample holds 100,000 to 150,000 clones, more than 70% seen once. Sequencing was done on a sample of peripheral blood. These receptors came from a human donor in a cohort sampled during active COVID-19.

J is TRBJ2-1 and V is TRBV27, with D perhaps TRBD2 (5 bases). The V gene's germline CDR1 is MNHEY and CDR2 SMNVEV (reference sequence). Trimming cost V 5 bases and J 0 bases, with 8 bases left between them. The CDR3 loop spans 14 amino acids. CDR3 residues: CASSPSHSYNEQFF. The CDR3 DNA reads as TGTGCCAGCAGTCCTAGCCACTCCTACAATGAGCAGTTCTTC.

The chain uses TRBV3-1 (or the pseudogene TRBV3-2) and TRBJ2-7; D unclear. Per germline, CDR1 LGHDT and CDR2 YNNKEL (reference sequence). CDR3 size: 14 residues. V was shortened by 8 bases and J by 2 bases, with 16 bases between the two germline ends. CDR3 region: CASATNAKTYEQYF. Written as DNA, the CDR3 is TGTGCCAGCGCCACAAACGCAAAGACCTACGAGCAGTACTTC.

V and J are TRBV15 and TRBJ2-7; tentative D call: TRBD1 (6 bases). Between the trimmed V and J ends, which lost 5 bases and 2 bases, there was a span of 13 bases. CDR1 LNHNV and CDR2 YYDKDF come from the germline V gene (reference sequence). The CDR3 runs to 14 residues. The CDR3 reads CATSLRTVPYEQYF. The CDR3 DNA follows: TGTGCCACCAGCCTACGGACAGTTCCCTACGAGCAGTACTTC. Supplemented by reference TRBV15 and TRBJ2-7, the full variable domain reads DAMVIQNPRYQVTQFGKPVTLSCSQTLNHNVMYWYQQKSSQAPKLLFHYYDKDFNNEADTPDNFQSRRPNTSFCFLDIRSPGLGDTAMYLCATSLRTVPYEQYFGPGTRLTVT.

The rearrangement links TRBV3-1 (or the pseudogene TRBV3-2) to TRBJ1-1, with a possible D match to TRBD1 (6 bases). The V gene's germline CDR1 is LGHDT and CDR2 YNNKEL (reference sequence). The V and J ends lost 5 bases and 1 base respectively, with 26 bases between them. The CDR3 is 19 residues long. The CDR3 region has the DNA TGTGCCAGCAGCTCACGGGGAACAGGGAGGGCGTCATCGAACACTGAAGCTTTCTTT. Its protein product is CASSSRGTGRASSNTEAFF.

The chain is built from TRBV4-1 and TRBJ2-5; TRBD1 is a possible D gene (6 bases). V lost 5 bases to trimming and J lost 7 bases, with 23 bases between them. Germline V gives CDR1 MGHRA, CDR2 YSYEKL. CDR3 length: 16 residues. Written as DNA, the CDR3 is TGCGCCAGCAGCACCGATGGGTCCCCTCCACAGGGGACCCAGTACTTC. It codes for CASSTDGSPPQGTQYF.

V usage is TRBV10-3 and J usage is TRBJ1-5; D remains ambiguous. The CDR3 extends over 14 amino acids. Trimming pared 2 bases from V and 4 bases from J, leaving 9 bases between. CDR1 and CDR2 (germline): ENHRY, SYGVKD. The CDR3 DNA is TGTGCCATCAGTGAGACGGGAGGGAATCAGCCCCAGCATTTT. Its protein is CAISETGGNQPQHF.

V and J are TRBV15 and TRBJ1-2; 10 bases are shared with TRBD1. J gave up 4 bases and V 1 base, and 9 bases lay outside the gene matches. CDR3 length: 17 residues. Germline V gene lookup returns CDR1 LNHNV and CDR2 YYDKDF (reference sequence). CDR3 region: CATSRVGTGVNLYGYTF. The CDR3 DNA is TGTGCCACCAGCAGAGTCGGGACAGGGGTAAATCTCTATGGCTACACCTTC.

This clone occurred once. This rearrangement joins TRBV27 to TRBJ2-1; 9 bases agree with TRBD2. The CDR3 runs 18 residues. Germline V gene data show CDR1 as MNHEY and CDR2 as SMNVEV (reference sequence). Unmatched junction bases numbered 9, after V lost 0 bases and J lost 3 bases. CDR3 amino acids: CASSLSLIGLANYNEQFF. The CDR3 DNA is TGTGCCAGCAGTTTATCGTTAATCGGACTAGCGAACTACAATGAGCAGTTCTTC.

The chain employs TRBV10-3 and TRBJ2-7; 10 bases map to TRBD2. The length of the CDR3 is 14 residues. Germline-derived CDR1 and CDR2 are ENHRY and SYGVKD. V shed 5 bases and J 4 bases; nucleotides not matched to a gene: 5. The CDR3 bases are TGTGCCATCAGTCCGCTAGCGGGAGTTTACGAGCAGTACTTC. This translates into CAISPLAGVYEQYF.

The J gene is TRBJ1-4, the V gene TRBV18, with D tentatively TRBD1 (5 bases). CDR3 length: 14 amino acids. Trimming shortened V by 3 bases and J by 3 bases, and 8 bases separated the two germline ends. Looked up from germline, CDR1 is KGHSH and CDR2 is LQKENI. The CDR3 region is CASSPGLSNEKLFF. Here the CDR3 DNA reads TGTGCCAGCTCACCGGGGCTGTCTAATGAAAAACTGTTTTTT.

V gene TRBV5-8 combines with J gene TRBJ2-2, with a tentative D call TRBD1 (6 bases). The CDR3 is made up of 17 amino acids. The V gene's germline CDR1 is SGHTS and CDR2 YDEGEE. Trimming removed 5 bases from V and 6 bases from J, with 23 bases in between. This CDR3 reads CASSSGNLGHNAGELFF. The DNA for the CDR3 is TGTGCCAGCAGTTCCGGGAACCTGGGACATAACGCCGGGGAGCTGTTTTTT.

The chain carries TRBV11-2 and TRBJ1-2, with D perhaps TRBD1 (6 bases). The CDR3 covers 13 residues. With 1 base removed from V and 8 bases from J, the gap between germline ends came to 11 bases. Germline CDR1 is SGHAT and CDR2 is FQNNGV. This chain's CDR3 is CASSLGRGRGYTF. Here the CDR3 DNA reads TGTGCCAGCAGCTTAGGCAGGGGTCGGGGCTACACCTTC.

The chain uses TRBV7-2 and TRBJ1-2; TRBD1 matches at 10 bases. This CDR3 has 13 residues. CDR1 and CDR2 from the germline V gene are SGHTA and FQGNSA. V lost 4 bases and J lost 13; bases outside the gene matches: 9. CDR3 loop: CASSSRDRGKGTF. Written as DNA, the CDR3 is TGTGCCAGCAGCTCCCGGGACAGGGGAAAAGGCACCTTC.

The chain carries TRBV7-3 and TRBJ2-5; 7 nucleotides agree with TRBD1. V lost 3 bases, J lost 4 bases, and 8 bases stayed unmatched. Germline V lookup: CDR1 SGHTA, CDR2 FQGTGA. This CDR3 is 15 amino acids long. In DNA, the CDR3 is TGTGCCAGCAGCTTGCAAACAGGGGCGGGAGAGACCCAGTACTTC. This sequence encodes CASSLQTGAGETQYF.

The sample holds a few counts of this clone. The gene calls are TRBV6-5 and TRBJ2-2; D possibly corresponds to TRBD1 (6 bases). CDR1 and CDR2 from the germline V gene are MNHEY and SVGAGI. There are 16 residues in the CDR3. Trimming pared 0 bases from V and 3 bases from J, leaving 11 bases between. In DNA, the CDR3 is TGTGCCAGCAGTTACTCGAGGGACACCTACACCGGGGAGCTGTTTTTT. This gives the protein CASSYSRDTYTGELFF.

The chain joins TRBV29-1 to TRBJ2-1; 8 bases agree with TRBD2. The CDR3 is 13 residues long. The germline gives CDR1 SQVTM, CDR2 ANQGSEA. V gave up 4 bases and J gave up 8 bases; unmatched junction bases: 7. CDR3 protein: CSVVVSGTHEQFF. In DNA, the CDR3 is TGCAGCGTTGTGGTTAGCGGGACCCATGAGCAGTTCTTC.

This chain uses TRBV3-1 (or the pseudogene TRBV3-2) with TRBJ2-1; perhaps TRBD2 as D (6 bases). The CDR3 runs 19 residues. V lost 2 bases to trimming and J lost 0 bases, with 20 bases between them. Germline V gives CDR1 LGHDT, CDR2 YNNKEL (reference sequence). CDR3 DNA sequence: TGTGCCAGCAGCCAATCTAGGCTTAGGGACTCGAGCTCCTACAATGAGCAGTTCTTC. This codes for CASSQSRLRDSSSYNEQFF.

The V and J genes are TRBV6-1 and TRBJ1-1; D remains unclear. CDR3 length: 12 amino acids. Trimming removed 1 base from V and 6 bases from J, with 6 bases in between. Looked up from germline, CDR1 is MNHNS and CDR2 is SASEGT. The CDR3 here is CASSEGGPEAFF. CDR3 in DNA: TGTGCCAGCAGTGAAGGTGGCCCTGAAGCTTTCTTT.

This clone was seen a single time. The same CDR3 also results from other DNA sequences found in this sample. The rearrangement uses TRBV6-4 and TRBJ2-2; a weak D match, TRBD2 (6 bases). The CDR3 length is 14 residues. The V gene's germline CDR1 is MRHNA and CDR2 SNTAGT. With 6 bases removed from V and 2 bases from J, the gap between germline ends came to 10 bases. The CDR3 protein is CASRAGLNTGELFF. DNA of the CDR3: TGTGCCAGCAGGGCGGGACTTAACACCGGGGAGCTGTTTTTT.

Details on this clone: This sample includes further DNA sequences coding for the same CDR3. The chain combines TRBV19 with TRBJ2-1, with 12 bases aligning to TRBD2. V gave up 8 bases and J gave up 1 base; unmatched junction bases: 0. The CDR3 runs 14 residues. Germline CDR1 reads LNHDA; CDR2 reads SQIVND (reference sequence). The CDR3 coding sequence is TGTGCCAGTCTAGCGGGAGGGTCCTACAATGAGCAGTTCTTC. This encodes CASLAGGSYNEQFF.

The chain joins TRBV6-5 to TRBJ1-2; TRBD1 matches at 7 bases. The V gene's germline CDR1 is MNHEY and CDR2 SVGAGI. After removal of 4 bases from V and 6 bases from J, the junction contained 5 bases not matched to a gene. CDR3 size: 13 residues. CDR3 sequence reads: CASSSRDRNGYTF. The CDR3 coding sequence is TGTGCCAGCAGTTCAAGGGACAGAAATGGCTACACCTTC.

This clone was counted only a few times. The rearrangement joins TRBV11-2 to TRBJ1-4, with a weak D call TRBD1 (6 bases). The CDR3 has 15 amino acids. V was cut by 4 bases and J by 0 bases, with 9 bases left in between. The germline gives CDR1 SGHAT, CDR2 FQNNGV. In DNA form, the CDR3 reads TGTGCCAGCAGCTGGACAGACTCAACTAATGAAAAACTGTTTTTT. It encodes CASSWTDSTNEKLFF.

This clone was picked up one time. CDR3 amino acids: CASSPRRQDRGYTF. CDR3 nucleotides: TGTGCCAGCTCACCTCGAAGACAGGATCGAGGCTACACCTTC. V gene TRBV18 combines with J gene TRBJ1-2; a possible D gene is TRBD1 (6 bases). The length of the CDR3 is 14 residues. V was shortened by 3 bases and J by 8 bases, with 16 bases between the two germline ends. Germline CDR1 is KGHSH and CDR2 is LQKENI. Using reference TRBV18 and TRBJ1-2 for the parts outside the CDR3, the full variable domain is NAGVMQNPRHLVRRRGQEARLRCSPMKGHSHVYWYRQLPEEGLKFMVYLQKENIIDESGMPKERFSAEFPKEGPSILRIQQVVRGDSAAYFCASSPRRQDRGYTFGSGTRLTVV.